This TCR beta chain was sequenced in a study of regulatory T cells in long-lasting Graves disease. Investigators prepared the TCR beta libraries by applying iRepertoire HTBI primers and Arm-PCR of CDR3 regions. TCRdb reprocessed the multiplex PCR reads with MiXCR, giving one entry per CDR3 protein. The sample has over 500,000 distinct CDR3 sequences, roughly 15% seen once. The V gene's germline CDR1 is SEHNR and CDR2 FQNEAQ (reference sequence). The V end lost 5 bases, the J end lost 5 bases, and 21 bases lay between the germline ends. This CDR3 is 16 amino acids long. The study's findings and limits: Compared with new cases, persistent Graves' patients showed reduced TCR diversity.

Concerning this clonotype: The antigen is not known.

Time point here: newly diagnosed GD, antithyroid drugs for less than 3 months. PBMCs were the source of the RNA used for TCR sequencing. The sample also formed part of further work on T cells in Graves' hyperthyroidism and ophthalmopathy. That work adds: Among clonotypes expanded in thyroid above 0.001, most were also found in blood.

The chain uses TRBV7-9 and TRBJ2-5, with a possible D match to TRBD2 (6 bases). The sequence derives from a woman aged 25 to 39 with Graves disease. Sequenced here: peripheral blood mononuclear cells (PBMCs), sampled at new diagnosis, from a patient treated with antithyroid drugs. Here the CDR3 DNA reads TGTGCCAGCAGCCCGCCCGTGACTAGTAGTCTGGAGACCCAGTACTTC. Its translation: CASSPPVTSSLETQYF. Full variable domain (rest looked up from reference TRBV7-9 and TRBJ2-5): DTGVSQNPRHKITKRGQNVTFRCDPISEHNRLYWYRQTLGQGPEFLTYFQNEAQLEKSRLLSDRFSAERPKGSFSTLEIQRTEQGDSAMYLCASSPPVTSSLETQYFGPGTRLLVL.